This entry is about one TCR beta chain. Study processing details: Using reference gene primer amplification, nucleated cell counts were estimated. Produced via immunoSEQ multiplex PCR; TCRdb's table is partial and in-frame only. That table gives V, J and clone size, and the DNA gave D and trimming. The sample carries roughly 120,000 clones, around 83% recorded once. These data come from a study of blood T cell repertoires in COVID-19. Study details: Sites across the United States, Italy and Spain contributed samples from acute and convalescent COVID-19. The cDNA or gDNA used as material had been derived from T cells, B-cell-depleted T cells, or PBMCs.

Trimming cost V 3 bases and J 12 bases, with 18 bases left between them. This CDR3 has 13 amino acids. Germline V gives CDR1 LGHNA, CDR2 YNFKEQ. The material sequenced was peripheral blood. The sequence was obtained from a man aged 35-49 years with acute or convalescent COVID-19. This chain connects TRBV4-2 to TRBJ2-7, with a weak D call TRBD2 (6 bases). The CDR3, as DNA: TGTGCCAGCAGCCAGGGTCTATCGGGAGTTCGGTACTTC. Translation: CASSQGLSGVRYF.